A selection of T cell receptor beta chains follows, all from one sample in a study of human T cells and chemical hapten exposure. MiXCR was run by TCRdb on the RACE reads, yielding one entry per CDR3 protein. The data contain roughly 100,000 distinct CDR3 sequences, 12% of them seen just once; the ten biggest clones take up around 1.6%. The sequenced sample was whole blood, obtained in connection with sensitization to the hapten diphenylcyclopropenone (DPC). These receptors all stem from a woman in her forties or fifties with alopecia areata. Some clones in this sample may be carry-over from other donors' samples. Both conserved end residues are part of each CDR3. The D gene is left open where the match is weak. For some rows the clone size is stated as once, few or many, or as a class when expanded; others skip it.

J,V,size,D,DNA,CDR3
TRBJ1-3,TRBV28,few,TRBD1,TGTGCCAGCAGTCCGCCGGGACAGTGGGAAGCTGGAAACACCATATATTTT,CASSPPGQWEAGNTIYF
TRBJ1-1,TRBV18,few,.,TGTGCCAGCTCACCACCGGGGGTCTACACTGAAGCTTTCTTT,CASSPPGVYTEAFF
TRBJ1-1,TRBV7-9,few,TRBD1,TGTGCCAGCAGCTTAGCGACGGGGACAGGGCGAGGCACTGAAGCTTTCTTT,CASSLATGTGRGTEAFF
TRBJ2-1,TRBV7-2,few,TRBD1,TGTGCCAGCAGCTTAGGGACAGGGATCGTGAATGAGCAGTTCTTC,CASSLGTGIVNEQFF
TRBJ1-4,TRBV29-1,.,TRBD1,TGCAGCGTTGTTTTGAACAGGGGGGAAAAACTGTTTTTT,CSVVLNRGEKLFF
TRBJ1-2,TRBV12-3/TRBV12-4,.,.,TGTGCCAGCAGTATAGACAGTCCTTATGGCTACACCTTC,CASSIDSPYGYTF
TRBJ2-2,TRBV3-1,few,.,TGTGCCAGCAGCAAAGCACGGGCCGGGTATGCCGGGGAGCTGTTTTTT,CASSKARAGYAGELFF
TRBJ2-7,TRBV29-1,few,TRBD1,TGCAGCGTTGTTACAGGGGTCCACGAGCAGTACTTC,CSVVTGVHEQYF
TRBJ1-5,TRBV18,.,TRBD1,TGTGCCAGCTCACCGGACAGGGGGCAAATTAGCAATCAGCCCCAGCATTTT,CASSPDRGQISNQPQHF
TRBJ2-7,TRBV23-1,.,TRBD1,TGCACCGGGGGGACAGGGCCCTACGAGCAGTACTTC,CTGGTGPYEQYF
TRBJ1-6,TRBV7-2,many,.,TGTGCCAGCAGCTTAGATTCGGCAGGGAGGTCACCCCTCCACTTT,CASSLDSAGRSPLHF
TRBJ1-5,TRBV5-1,many,.,TGCGCCAGCAGCGCGGTGGCAGGGGGCAATCAGCCCCAGCATTTT,CASSAVAGGNQPQHF
TRBJ2-5,TRBV11-2,.,.,TGTGCCAGCAGCTTTGGGGGGATACTACAAGAGACCCAGTACTTC,CASSFGGILQETQYF
TRBJ1-4,TRBV11-2,.,TRBD1,TGTGCCAGCAGCTTGACAGGGGGTACTGAAAAACTGTTTTTT,CASSLTGGTEKLFF
TRBJ1-5,TRBV20-1,few,.,TGCAGTGCATCCTTTAGCAATCAGCCCCAGCATTTT,CSASFSNQPQHF
TRBJ2-2,TRBV7-6,.,TRBD2,TGTGCCAGCAGCTTAGCGGGAGGGTCCACCGGGGAGCTGTTTTTT,CASSLAGGSTGELFF
TRBJ2-5,TRBV29-1,few,.,TGCAGCGGGTGGGTGGACGGCCAAGAGACCCAGTACTTC,CSGWVDGQETQYF
TRBJ2-6,TRBV15,many,.,TGTGCCACCAGCAGAGATTATAGGGCTGGGGCCAACGTCCTGACTTTC,CATSRDYRAGANVLTF
TRBJ1-4,TRBV10-1,.,.,TGCGCCAGCAGTGCGACTGCGACAGCAACTAATGAAAAACTGTTTTTT,CASSATATATNEKLFF
TRBJ2-4,TRBV18,few,TRBD2,TGTGCCAGCTCACCTGGGACTCCGGGAGGCATTCAGTACTTC,CASSPGTPGGIQYF
TRBJ2-5,TRBV4-1,few,.,TGCGCCAGCAGCCAAGAGCTAGAGACCCAGTACTTC,CASSQELETQYF
TRBJ2-6,TRBV18,few,.,TGTGCCAGCTCACCTCTGTTGCGGGGGCTGGGGGCCAACGTCCTGACTTTC,CASSPLLRGLGANVLTF
TRBJ2-3,TRBV18,.,TRBD2,TGTGCCAGCTCACAGACATCTTCCCATCTAGCGGATACTAGCACAGATACGCAGTATTTT,CASSQTSSHLADTSTDTQYF
TRBJ2-3,TRBV28,once,.,TGTGCCAGCACAAACGGGCGAAATACGCAGTATTTT,CASTNGRNTQYF
TRBJ1-1,TRBV10-2,many,.,TGCGCCAGCAGTGGGGGAGATGAAGCTTTCTTT,CASSGGDEAFF
TRBJ2-7,TRBV20-1,once,TRBD1,TGCAGTGCTAAGGACAGGGGGCCGGAGCAGTACTTC,CSAKDRGPEQYF
TRBJ2-1,TRBV5-5,.,.,TGTGCCAGCAGCCCGTGGGGCAATGAGCAGTTCTTC,CASSPWGNEQFF
TRBJ1-5,TRBV6-6,few,.,TGTGCCAGCAACCAGGGTGACAGCAATCAGCCCCAGCATTTT,CASNQGDSNQPQHF
TRBJ1-1,TRBV29-1,once,.,TGCAGCGCTCTCAGAGAAGACAACACTGAAGCTTTCTTT,CSALREDNTEAFF
TRBJ1-6,TRBV12-3/TRBV12-4,few,.,TGTGCCAGCAGTTTTTTGGGTTATAATTCACCCCTCCACTTT,CASSFLGYNSPLHF
TRBJ1-1,TRBV20-1,few,.,TGCAGCGGCGGTCCTAGCTCCGCCCCCAGGGCCGGGGAAGCTTTCTTT,CSGGPSSAPRAGEAFF
TRBJ2-1,TRBV18,.,TRBD2,TGTGCCAGCTCACCACAGGCTAGCGGGGACAATGAGCAGTTCTTC,CASSPQASGDNEQFF
TRBJ2-1,TRBV20-1,few,.,TGCAGTGCCCTGACAGACTTAGACAATGAGCAGTTCTTC,CSALTDLDNEQFF
TRBJ1-2,TRBV7-2,few,.,TGTGCCAGCAGTCTTAGAGCAGACGGCCTTAACTATGGCTACACCTTC,CASSLRADGLNYGYTF
TRBJ1-5,TRBV28,few,TRBD1,TGTGCCAGCAGTGCGTGGACAGGGGGCCTCAATCAGCCCCAGCATTTT,CASSAWTGGLNQPQHF
TRBJ2-1,TRBV20-1,few,TRBD2,TGCAGTGCCCCTTCCTCCCCGGGACTAGCGGGAGTTGAGCAGTTCTTC,CSAPSSPGLAGVEQFF
TRBJ2-2,TRBV28,.,TRBD1,TGTGCCAGCAGCCCTTCGGGACAGCCCTTCTCGAACACCGGGGAGCTGTTTTTT,CASSPSGQPFSNTGELFF
TRBJ2-3,TRBV7-2,few,TRBD1,TGTGCCAGCAGCCCCCTGACAGGGTTGCAGTATTTT,CASSPLTGLQYF
TRBJ2-7,TRBV6-1,many,.,TGTGCCAGCAGTGACGGGTTAAGTAGGTGGCCCTACGAGCAGTACTTC,CASSDGLSRWPYEQYF
TRBJ2-7,TRBV6-2/TRBV6-3,.,.,TGTGCCAGCAGTTACTCTGCGGACCCCGGCGAATACGAGCAGTACTTC,CASSYSADPGEYEQYF
TRBJ1-1,TRBV11-3,many,.,TGTGCCAGCAGCTGGGATTCGGGCACTGAAGCTTTCTTT,CASSWDSGTEAFF